This TCR beta chain was captured by sequencing in a study of blood T cell repertoires in COVID-19. As for the study in general: The cDNA or gDNA used as material had been derived from T cells, B-cell-depleted T cells, or PBMCs.

Seattle patients were enrolled during active infection and followed longitudinally. Generated by immunoSEQ multiplex PCR, the TCRdb table keeps only in-frame clones and is missing some. The sample records more than 250,000 clones, around 90% being singletons. The CDR3 consists of 15 residues. Germline-derived CDR1 and CDR2 are SGHNT and YENEEA. J lost 6 bases, V lost 4 bases, and 9 bases had no gene match. The chain is built from TRBV11-3 and TRBJ2-4; 7 nucleotides match TRBD1. The receptor was isolated from a woman between 45 and 60 years old with COVID-19, enrolled during active disease. Material for sequencing was peripheral blood. Written as DNA, the CDR3 is TGTGCCAGCAGCTCCGCCAGGGGGTACGGAAACATTCAGTACTTC. Its protein product is CASSSARGYGNIQYF.